One sample yielded the 18 T cell receptor beta chains listed below, sequenced in a study of cytomegalovirus exposure and HLA in healthy donors. The PCR had 60 Vbeta and 13 Jbeta primers. Measured with immunoSEQ multiplex PCR; TCRdb has only the in-frame clones, and not every one. The data hold roughly 150,000 clones, with over 60% observed a single time. Sequenced material: PBMCs. These receptors originate from a man aged 35-49 years in good health and CMV-seropositive.

The chain joins TRBV27 to TRBJ2-6; D uncertain. V was trimmed by 4 bases and J by 0 bases, leaving 4 bases between them. This CDR3 spans 14 amino acids. The germline V gene encodes CDR1 MNHEY and CDR2 SMNVEV (reference sequence). CDR3 DNA: TGTGCCAGCAGTTCTACCTCTGGGGCCAACGTCCTGACTTTC. Its protein product is CASSSTSGANVLTF.

The chain employs TRBV5-8 and TRBJ2-3; 8 bases are a match to TRBD2. Germline CDR1 is SGHTS and CDR2 is YDEGEE. The length of the CDR3 is 14 residues. Trimming cost V 2 bases and J 6 bases; bases outside gene matches: 5. Here the CDR3 DNA reads TGTGCCAGCAGCTTTAGCGGGATGATCGATACGCAGTATTTT. Translated, it gives CASSFSGMIDTQYF.

As regards this clone: Distinct nucleotide sequences in the sample also encode this CDR3. The chain combines TRBV18 with TRBJ2-1, with 8 bases identical to TRBD2. V gave up 3 bases and J gave up 5 bases; unmatched junction bases: 6. Germline CDR1 reads KGHSH; CDR2 reads LQKENI. The CDR3 totals 15 residues. The CDR3 spells CASSPAAGGNNEQFF. The CDR3 nucleotides are TGTGCCAGCTCACCGGCGGCGGGGGGTAACAATGAGCAGTTCTTC.

The chain joins TRBV27 to TRBJ1-5; D is unclear. The CDR3 runs to 14 residues. The germline CDR1 and CDR2 sequences are MNHEY and SMNVEV (reference sequence). V lost 5 bases and J 4 bases, leaving 12 bases between the germline ends. The chain's CDR3 is CASSPWAANQPQHF. The CDR3 DNA follows: TGTGCCAGCAGTCCGTGGGCCGCTAATCAGCCCCAGCATTTT.

This clone appeared a single time. The V and J genes are TRBV10-1 and TRBJ2-3; D unclear. V was cut by 7 bases and J by 2 bases, with 16 bases left in between. CDR3 length equals 15 residues. Per the germline V gene, CDR1 is WNHNN and CDR2 is SYGVQD (reference sequence). CDR3 loop: CASTGSSPHTDTQYF. CDR3 sequence (DNA): TGCGCCAGCACTGGGTCATCCCCACACACAGATACGCAGTATTTT.

The chain links TRBV6-1 to TRBJ1-1, with D possibly TRBD1 on 5 matching bases. In germline, CDR1 is MNHNS, CDR2 SASEGT. The CDR3 has 13 amino acids. The V and J ends lost 5 bases and 3 bases respectively, with 10 bases between them. CDR3 DNA: TGTGCCAGCAGTCGACAGTTCTACACTGAAGCTTTCTTT. This sequence encodes CASSRQFYTEAFF.

This chain uses TRBV27 with TRBJ1-1, with D possibly being TRBD1 (5 bases). Trimming pared 4 bases from V and 6 bases from J, leaving 18 bases between. Looked up from germline, CDR1 is MNHEY and CDR2 is SMNVEV (reference sequence). The CDR3 length is 15 residues. CDR3 amino acids: CASSWGRDGRSEAFF. The CDR3 coding sequence is TGTGCCAGCAGTTGGGGACGGGACGGGAGGTCTGAAGCTTTCTTT.

The genes are TRBV7-7 and TRBJ2-3, with a tentative D call TRBD1 (6 bases). V lost 5 bases, J lost 1 base, and 13 bases lay in between. Germline loops: CDR1 SSHAT, CDR2 FNYEAQ (reference sequence). This CDR3 comprises 15 residues. This CDR3 reads CASSALAGGTDTQYF. In DNA, the CDR3 is TGTGCCAGCAGCGCCCTCGCAGGGGGCACAGATACGCAGTATTTT.

The chain combines TRBV6-5 with TRBJ2-5; D is unclear. The J call may be faulty, since TRBJ2-7 better matches the DNA end. The CDR3 length is 14 residues. CDR1 is MNHEY and CDR2 is SVGAGI in the germline V gene. CDR3 DNA sequence: TGTGCCAGCAGTTACTCGAATCCCCCCTACGAGCAGTACTTC. Residues: CASSYSNPPYEQYF.

This clone was detected only a few times. The sample carries other DNA sequences with the same CDR3. CDR3 sequence reads: CASSVGGAKNIQYF. CDR3 nucleotides: TGTGCCAGCAGCGTAGGGGGAGCCAAAAACATTCAGTACTTC. The genes are TRBV28 and TRBJ2-4, with a weak D call TRBD1 (6 bases). The CDR3 length is 14 residues. V lost 6 bases, J lost 0 bases, and 9 bases lay in between. Germline V gives CDR1 MDHEN, CDR2 SYDVKM.

The chain couples TRBV27 to TRBJ2-7; 7 bases agree with TRBD1. The germline V gene has CDR1 MNHEY and CDR2 SMNVEV (reference sequence). The CDR3 contains 14 residues. J was trimmed by 4 bases and V by 4 bases; bases with no gene match: 7. The CDR3 DNA reads as TGTGCCAGCAGTTATGGGGACAGAAGTTACGAGCAGTACTTC. It yields the protein CASSYGDRSYEQYF.

The gene calls are TRBV10-3 and TRBJ2-7; 11 bases align to TRBD2. Looked up from germline, CDR1 is ENHRY and CDR2 is SYGVKD. Trimming cost V 7 bases and J 3 bases; bases outside gene matches: 5. CDR3 size: 14 residues. The CDR3: CAITPTSGSYEQYF. In nucleotides, the CDR3 is TGTGCCATCACTCCAACTAGCGGGAGCTACGAGCAGTACTTC.

The rearrangement uses TRBV30 and TRBJ2-7; unclear D gene. This CDR3 is built from 11 residues. Trimming cost V 3 bases and J 7 bases, with 10 bases left between them. Per germline, CDR1 GTSNPN and CDR2 SVGIG (reference sequence). The CDR3 loop is CAWSAIREQYF. The CDR3 DNA is TGTGCCTGGAGCGCCATTCGGGAGCAGTACTTC.

CDR3 DNA sequence: TGTGCCAGCAGCTTACAGGGGGCGAATCAGCCCCAGCATTTT. Protein product: CASSLQGANQPQHF. This chain connects TRBV7-9 to TRBJ1-5; 8 bases fit TRBD1. This CDR3 region has 14 residues. The germline V gene encodes CDR1 SEHNR and CDR2 FQNEAQ (reference sequence). V gave up 2 bases and J gave up 4 bases; unmatched junction bases: 1.

V is TRBV2 and J is TRBJ1-6, with 7 bases identical to TRBD1. Trimming cost V 5 bases and J 10 bases; bases outside gene matches: 8. Germline V gene lookup returns CDR1 SNHLY and CDR2 FYNNEI. The CDR3 is 14 amino acids. The CDR3 loop reads CASSRVGGGSPLHF. Here the CDR3 DNA reads TGTGCCAGCAGTCGGGTAGGGGGCGGGTCACCCCTCCACTTT.

The chain links TRBV5-8 to TRBJ2-2; no clear D. V lost 6 bases, J lost 4 bases, and 16 bases lay in between. Germline V gives CDR1 SGHTS, CDR2 YDEGEE. The CDR3 spans 15 residues. In nucleotides, the CDR3 is TGTGCCAGCAACCCCTTGTCCGGGTTCACCGGGGAGCTGTTTTTT. This codes for CASNPLSGFTGELFF.

The chain is built from TRBV7-8 and TRBJ2-1; 10 nucleotides align to TRBD2. V shed 7 bases and J 2 bases; nucleotides not matched to a gene: 2. Germline assignment: CDR1 SGHVS and CDR2 FQNEAQ. The CDR3 is made up of 14 amino acids. CDR3 coding DNA: TGTGCCAGCACTGGACTAGCGGCCTACAATGAGCAGTTCTTC. Translating gives CASTGLAAYNEQFF.

This chain uses TRBV4-1 with TRBJ2-2; D gene uncertain. Per the germline V gene, CDR1 is MGHRA and CDR2 is YSYEKL. Trimming took off 0 bases at V and 5 bases at J, with 7 bases between the two ends. The CDR3 length is 14 residues. The DNA for the CDR3 is TGCGCCAGCAGCCAAGATACTACGACCGGGGAGCTGTTTTTT. Its translation is CASSQDTTTGELFF.